This T cell receptor delta chain was identified in a study of DNA immune sequencing with unique molecular identifiers. Whole-study context: γδ T cells were magnetically enriched from buffy coats; genomic DNA was sequenced.

In this sample, this clone is medium-sized. Genomic DNA underwent 32-plex PCR targeting all 8 TRDV and 4 TRDJ genes. A 12-nucleotide UMI was added during 2 to 4 barcoding PCR cycles before adapter PCR. TCRdb processed the multiplex PCR reads again with the CATT caller. The sample yields 2,000 to 2,500 delta-chain clones, roughly 13% seen once. The source of this sequence is a human donor in good health. The sample was gamma-delta T cells enriched from blood buffy coat, or unenriched PBMCs (not recorded which).

The CDR3 region has the DNA TGTGCCTGTGACGCCGTTTTCGAGGGGGATACGAGTCCCTACACCGATAAACTCATCTTT. Translating it yields CACDAVFEGDTSPYTDKLIF. This chain uses TRDV2 with TRDJ1; 10 nucleotides agree with TRDD3. The CDR3 spans 20 residues. Germline trimming cut 3 bases from V and 0 bases from J; bases unmatched to any gene: 18. Per the germline V gene, CDR1 is GEAIGNYY and CDR2 is EKD.